This passage covers 28 T cell receptor beta chains from one sample sequenced in a study of blood T cell repertoires in COVID-19. The method was immunoSEQ multiplex PCR; TCRdb's version includes in-frame clones alone and lacks a portion of them. The data hold 300,000 or so clones, with roughly 88% observed a single time. Sequencing used peripheral blood. The receptors come from a young woman with COVID-19, enrolled during active disease.

This sequence joins TRBV7-8 and TRBJ1-2; 8 bases line up with TRBD1. The V segment lost 5 bases and the J segment 6 bases; nucleotides outside the gene matches: 5. CDR1 and CDR2 from the germline V gene are SGHVS and FQNEAQ. The length of the CDR3 is 13 residues. The chain's CDR3 is CASSRRTGNGYTF. The CDR3 region has the DNA TGTGCCAGCAGCAGAAGGACAGGGAATGGCTACACCTTC.

Only one count was recorded for this clone. The chain recombines TRBV15 with TRBJ1-2; 11 bases line up with TRBD1. Germline assignment: CDR1 LNHNV and CDR2 YYDKDF (reference sequence). V dropped 0 bases and J dropped 5; count of bases not matched to a gene: 11. The CDR3 spans 18 residues. CDR3 loop: CATSRDNIRGTGGYGYTF. In nucleotides, the CDR3 is TGTGCCACCAGCAGAGATAATATTCGGGGGACAGGGGGATATGGCTACACCTTC.

This sequence joins TRBV2 and TRBJ1-1; TRBD1 agrees at 8 bases. Trimming took 5 bases from V and 7 from J; bases not matched to a gene: 9. The CDR3 sequence is 14 residues long. CDR1 and CDR2 (germline): SNHLY, FYNNEI. In DNA, the CDR3 is TGTGCCAGCAGTAATGCCCGGGACAGGCGTGAAGCTTTCTTT. Encoded protein: CASSNARDRREAFF. Full variable domain (rest looked up from reference TRBV2 and TRBJ1-1): EPEVTQTPSHQVTQMGQEVILRCVPISNHLYFYWYRQILGQKVEFLVSFYNNEISEKSEIFDDQFSVERPDGSNFTLKIRSTKLEDSAMYFCASSNARDRREAFFGQGTRLTVV.

The chain uses TRBV28 and TRBJ1-2, with 9 bases lining up with TRBD1. The CDR3 has 14 amino acids. Germline CDR1 MDHEN, CDR2 SYDVKM. With V trimmed by 6 bases and J by 4 bases, 6 bases remained unmatched. The CDR3: CASRSGQGSYGYTF. In DNA, the CDR3 is TGTGCCAGCAGATCTGGACAGGGGAGCTATGGCTACACCTTC.

V is TRBV7-3 and J is TRBJ2-3, with 9 positions matching TRBD2. CDR3 length: 17 residues. J gave up 7 bases and V 5 bases, and 16 bases lay outside the gene matches. Germline values: CDR1 SGHTA, CDR2 FQGTGA. CDR3 coding DNA: TGTGCCAGCAGCCCGAACGGTCCGGCGGGAGGGGGAAATACGCAGTATTTT. Its translation is CASSPNGPAGGGNTQYF. The complete variable domain, with remaining parts taken from reference TRBV7-3 and TRBJ2-3, reads GAGVSQTPSNKVTEKGKYVELRCDPISGHTALYWYRQSLGQGPEFLIYFQGTGAADDSGLPNDRFFAVRPEGSVSTLKIQRTERGDSAVYLCASSPNGPAGGGNTQYFGPGTRLTVL.

There are a few counts of this clone. This chain joins TRBV28 and TRBJ1-6; the match to TRBD1 covers 7 bases. V shed 11 bases and J 8 bases; nucleotides not matched to a gene: 12. This CDR3 is built from 14 residues. In germline, CDR1 is MDHEN, CDR2 SYDVKM. In DNA, the CDR3 is TGTGCCGGAAGGGGACAGACCCTGGATTCACCCCTCCACTTT. Translating gives CAGRGQTLDSPLHF.

CDR3 nucleotides: TGTGCCAGCAGCGACAGGGTGGTGTACGAGCAGTACTTC. It encodes CASSDRVVYEQYF. The rearrangement uses TRBV7-9 and TRBJ2-7, with 7 bases lining up with TRBD1. J gave up 4 bases and V 5 bases, and 5 bases lay outside the gene matches. Germline loops: CDR1 SEHNR, CDR2 FQNEAQ (reference sequence). The CDR3 is 13 amino acids.

CDR3 sequence: CASSEARQNEKLFF. Here the CDR3 DNA reads TGTGCCAGCAGTGAGGCACGCCAGAATGAAAAACTGTTTTTT. The chain couples TRBV6-1 to TRBJ1-4; D gene unclear. V was trimmed by 3 bases and J by 5 bases, leaving 10 bases between them. Germline-derived CDR1 and CDR2 are MNHNS and SASEGT. The CDR3 loop spans 14 amino acids.

The chain uses TRBV28 and TRBJ1-2, with D perhaps TRBD1 (6 bases). CDR1 is MDHEN, CDR2 SYDVKM, per germline. V shed 0 bases and J shed 8 bases, with 13 bases lying between them. The CDR3 is 14 amino acids. For the CDR3, the DNA is TGTGCCAGCAGTTTATGGGCAGGGGCGAAGGGCTACACCTTC. Translating gives CASSLWAGAKGYTF.

The chain employs TRBV7-2 and TRBJ1-5, with 8 bases identical to TRBD1. V lost 2 bases, J lost 7 bases, and 7 bases stayed unmatched. The CDR3 has 15 residues. Germline values: CDR1 SGHTA, CDR2 FQGNSA. The CDR3 sequence is CASSLLDRVGQPQHF. The CDR3 nucleotides are TGTGCCAGCAGCTTATTGGACAGGGTGGGACAGCCCCAGCATTTT.

V usage is TRBV19 and J usage is TRBJ1-5; D is possibly TRBD1 (5 bases). V lost 3 bases and J lost 10, with 16 bases in between. The CDR3 runs to 14 residues. Germline values: CDR1 LNHDA, CDR2 SQIVND (reference sequence). CDR3 protein: CASSISGGVEPQHF. The CDR3 DNA is TGTGCCAGTAGTATTTCTGGGGGGGTTGAACCCCAGCATTTT. Full variable domain (outside the CDR3, taken from reference TRBV19 and TRBJ1-5): DGGITQSPKYLFRKEGQNVTLSCEQNLNHDAMYWYRQDPGQGLRLIYYSQIVNDFQKGDIAEGYSVSREKKESFPLTVTSAQKNPTAFYLCASSISGGVEPQHFGDGTRLSIL.

This chain connects TRBV7-9 to TRBJ2-7; the D gene is possibly TRBD2 (5 bases). CDR1 and CDR2 from the germline V gene are SEHNR and FQNEAQ (reference sequence). V was cut by 1 base and J by 1 base, with 11 bases left in between. The CDR3 contains 15 residues. CDR3 protein: CASSLESDWSYEQYF. CDR3 in DNA: TGTGCCAGCAGCTTAGAATCGGACTGGTCCTACGAGCAGTACTTC.

The rearrangement joins TRBV27 to TRBJ1-4; D gene ambiguous. V lost 5 bases and J 0 bases, leaving 10 bases between the germline ends. Germline CDR1 is MNHEY and CDR2 is SMNVEV (reference sequence). The CDR3 runs to 15 residues. CDR3 sequence: CASSNLGATNEKLFF. The CDR3 DNA is TGTGCCAGCAGTAACCTCGGAGCAACTAATGAAAAACTGTTTTTT.

The rearrangement uses TRBV11-3 and TRBJ2-3; D call uncertain. V dropped 5 bases and J dropped 0 bases, with 12 bases sitting between them. This CDR3 is built from 15 residues. CDR1 is SGHNT and CDR2 is YENEEA in the germline V gene. In nucleotides, the CDR3 is TGTGCCAGCAGCCCCCGGCCCGGGAGCACAGATACGCAGTATTTT. This encodes CASSPRPGSTDTQYF.

The chain carries TRBV7-9 and TRBJ2-1; D remains ambiguous. V lost 2 bases, J lost 8 bases, and 13 bases lay in between. The CDR3 sequence is 14 residues long. Germline lookup yields CDR1 SEHNR and CDR2 FQNEAQ (reference sequence). Here the CDR3 DNA reads TGTGCCAGCAGCTTATCCCTATTGCTTGATGAGCAGTTCTTC. Its protein is CASSLSLLLDEQFF.

The chain carries TRBV21-1 and TRBJ2-1; the table's D call, TRBD1, has no DNA check behind it. TRBV21-1 is designated a pseudogene. There are 18 residues in the CDR3. CDR3 coding DNA: TGTGCCAGCAGCCTCCGGGACAGGGCATCGTTCTCCTACAATGAGCAGTTCTTC. Encoded protein: CASSLRDRASFSYNEQFF.

The chain recombines TRBV18 with TRBJ1-2; 8 bases are a match to TRBD1. Germline lookup yields CDR1 KGHSH and CDR2 LQKENI. V shed 0 bases, J shed 2 bases, and the junction held 8 bases outside the gene matches. This CDR3 spans 17 amino acids. Here the CDR3 DNA reads TGTGCCAGCTCACCACCGGCCCTAGGACAGGGAAACTATGGCTACACCTTC. Protein sequence: CASSPPALGQGNYGYTF.

This rearrangement joins TRBV7-2 to TRBJ2-1; 8 bases map to TRBD1. Unmatched junction bases numbered 9, after V lost 6 bases and J lost 8 bases. Germline CDR1 reads SGHTA; CDR2 reads FQGNSA. The CDR3 loop spans 14 amino acids. Here the CDR3 DNA reads TGTGCCAGCAGGTCGACAGGGGTCAGGTATGAGCAGTTCTTC. Translating it yields CASRSTGVRYEQFF.

The V and J genes are TRBV6-5 and TRBJ2-7; maybe TRBD2 (6 bases). This CDR3 is built from 14 residues. Germline V lookup: CDR1 MNHEY, CDR2 SVGAGI. Trimming removed 4 bases from V and 1 base from J, with 11 bases in between. The CDR3 sequence: CASSSWEASYEQYF. The CDR3 region has the DNA TGTGCCAGCAGTTCCTGGGAGGCGTCCTACGAGCAGTACTTC.

The chain is built from TRBV10-3 and TRBJ2-1; the D is unclear. This CDR3 region has 13 residues. The germline V gene encodes CDR1 ENHRY and CDR2 SYGVKD. Trimming removed 3 bases at V and 5 bases at J, with 8 bases between. This CDR3 is CAISERGDNEQFF. For the CDR3, the DNA is TGTGCCATCAGTGAAAGAGGAGACAATGAGCAGTTCTTC.

The chain uses TRBV19 and TRBJ1-1; 7 bases line up with TRBD1. J lost 8 bases, V lost 9 bases, and 6 bases had no gene match. In germline, CDR1 is LNHDA, CDR2 SQIVND (reference sequence). There are 11 residues in the CDR3. The CDR3 bases are TGTGCCAGCCCTTTGACAGGGGAAGCTTTCTTT. Translated: CASPLTGEAFF.

This sequence joins TRBV19 and TRBJ1-1; 8 bases are shared with TRBD1. The CDR3 spans 14 residues. The germline V gene encodes CDR1 LNHDA and CDR2 SQIVND (reference sequence). The V gene end was trimmed by 5 bases and the J gene end by 5 bases; junction bases not matched to a gene: 7. The CDR3 protein is CASSPQGAGTEAFF. The CDR3 region has the DNA TGTGCCAGTAGTCCGCAGGGGGCTGGGACTGAAGCTTTCTTT.

The rearrangement joins TRBV28 to TRBJ1-3; 7 nucleotides align to TRBD1. The germline V gene encodes CDR1 MDHEN and CDR2 SYDVKM. V shed 5 bases, J shed 7 bases, and the junction held 17 bases outside the gene matches. The length of the CDR3 is 17 residues. CDR3 amino acids: CASSRTGPRTVANTIYF. The CDR3, as DNA: TGTGCCAGCAGTAGGACAGGTCCCAGGACGGTGGCGAACACCATATATTTT.

V is TRBV28 and J is TRBJ1-4; 12 bases match TRBD1. Germline CDR1 MDHEN, CDR2 SYDVKM. The CDR3 runs to 17 residues. The J segment lost 3 bases and the V segment lost 5 bases, leaving 7 bases of the junction unmatched. Here the CDR3 reads CASSGRDRGPSNEKLFF. In nucleotides, the CDR3 is TGTGCCAGCAGTGGGCGGGACAGGGGGCCCTCTAATGAAAAACTGTTTTTT.

As DNA, the CDR3 is TGTGCCAGCAGCTCCTTGACAACTAGCGGGACGAGGCTTTGGGAGCAGTACTTC. It translates to CASSSLTTSGTRLWEQYF. This rearrangement joins TRBV7-9 to TRBJ2-7, with 10 nucleotides matching TRBD2. Trimming took 4 bases from V and 7 from J; bases not matched to a gene: 19. Germline V gives CDR1 SEHNR, CDR2 FQNEAQ (reference sequence). The CDR3 spans 18 residues.

The chain links TRBV5-4 to TRBJ2-2; 7 bases agree with TRBD2. Per the germline V gene, CDR1 is SGHNT and CDR2 is YYREEE (reference sequence). There are 14 residues in the CDR3. V was clipped by 5 bases and J by 7 bases; unmatched bases: 8. CDR3 nucleotides: TGTGCCAGCAGTTCGGGACTACGGGTCGGGGAGCTGTTTTTT. Its translation is CASSSGLRVGELFF.

This sequence joins TRBV2 and TRBJ2-3; 10 bases agree with TRBD2. The length of the CDR3 is 15 residues. V shed 6 bases, J shed 6 bases, and the junction held 9 bases outside the gene matches. Germline CDR1 reads SNHLY; CDR2 reads FYNNEI. CDR3 sequence reads: CASRRTSGGGDTQYF. In nucleotides, the CDR3 is TGTGCCAGCAGGCGGACTAGCGGAGGGGGGGATACGCAGTATTTT.

CDR3 protein: CASSTGTALNYGYTF. The DNA of the CDR3 is TGTGCCAGCTCAACCGGGACAGCACTAAACTATGGCTACACCTTC. The rearrangement joins TRBV18 to TRBJ1-2, with 7 nucleotides matching TRBD1. Germline V CDR1 and CDR2: KGHSH, LQKENI. Trimming removed 5 bases from V and 2 bases from J; junction bases left unmatched: 8. The CDR3 extends over 15 amino acids. Variable domain in full (rest from reference TRBV18 and TRBJ1-2): NAGVMQNPRHLVRRRGQEARLRCSPMKGHSHVYWYRQLPEEGLKFMVYLQKENIIDESGMPKERFSAEFPKEGPSILRIQQVVRGDSAAYFCASSTGTALNYGYTFGSGTRLTVV.